The clone carrying this TCR beta chain was detected only a few times. Its antigen is not known. This specimen comes from a study of T cells after yellow fever vaccination. Overall study results and limits: At approximately 96% for CD4 and 88% for CD8, most primary-vaccination clones showed up again after the booster.

This CDR3 is built from 16 residues. The germline CDR1 and CDR2 sequences are SGHRS and YFSETQ. The V gene end was trimmed by 4 bases and the J gene end by 0 bases; junction bases not matched to a gene: 6. For TCR, cDNA came from 5'RACE template switching, which added a universal primer site and UMIs. TCRdb re-derived calls from the 5' RACE reads in MiXCR, one entry per CDR3 protein. Found here are roughly 500,000 distinct CDR3 sequences, under 25% of them singletons; the top ten hold roughly an eighth. The sequenced sample was PBMCs, obtained 15 days after the yellow fever booster vaccination. The clonotype originates from a man aged 25 to 40 who received the YFV17D yellow fever vaccine. The J gene is TRBJ2-2, the V gene TRBV5-1; TRBD1 aligns across 7 bases. The CDR3 DNA is TGCGCCAGCAGCCTACAGGGGCCCACGAACACCGGGGAGCTGTTTTTT. It yields the protein CASSLQGPTNTGELFF.